Listed below are T cell receptor beta chains from one sample, sequenced in a study of T cell responses to AZD1222 COVID-19 vaccine. Data came from immunoSEQ multiplex PCR; TCRdb stores just in-frame clones and leaves some out. The data show under 150,000 clones, approximately 90% seen once. The sample was peripheral blood, taken on day 0 of AZD1222 vaccination. The receptors derive from an adult in good health. Each CDR3 is given with its conserved first and last residue. The order of the fields is V gene, J gene, D gene, clone size, CDR3 DNA, CDR3 protein. The D gene is left open where the match is weak. Clone size is shown for a subset of rows, as once, few, many or a class of expanded clone.

v_gene: TRBV18
j_gene: TRBJ2-3
d_gene: -
abundance: -
CDR3nt: TGTGCCAGCTCACCTTACGGCACAGATACGCAGTATTTT
CDR3aa: CASSPYGTDTQYF

v_gene: TRBV7-2
j_gene: TRBJ1-2
d_gene: -
abundance: -
CDR3nt: TGTGCCAGCAGCTTACAGGGATATGGCTACACCTTC
CDR3aa: CASSLQGYGYTF

v_gene: TRBV27
j_gene: TRBJ1-5
d_gene: -
abundance: -
CDR3nt: TGTGCCAGCAGTCTTCGGCGGAATCAGCCCCAGCATTTT
CDR3aa: CASSLRRNQPQHF

v_gene: TRBV25-1
j_gene: TRBJ2-3
d_gene: TRBD2
abundance: -
CDR3nt: TGTGCCAGCAGTGAGTTACGGGGGGGCACAGATACGCAGTATTTT
CDR3aa: CASSELRGGTDTQYF

v_gene: TRBV24-1
j_gene: TRBJ2-1
d_gene: -
abundance: -
CDR3nt: TGTGCCACCAGTGACCGGGACACCTACAATGAGCAGTTCTTC
CDR3aa: CATSDRDTYNEQFF

v_gene: TRBV12-5
j_gene: TRBJ1-1
d_gene: TRBD1
abundance: -
CDR3nt: TGTGCTAGTGGTTTGGTGGACAGGGGGGTGACTGAAGCTTTCTTT
CDR3aa: CASGLVDRGVTEAFF

v_gene: TRBV25-1
j_gene: TRBJ2-3
d_gene: -
abundance: -
CDR3nt: TGTGCCAGCAGTGAAGGAGATACGCAGTATTTT
CDR3aa: CASSEGDTQYF

v_gene: TRBV27
j_gene: TRBJ2-3
d_gene: -
abundance: -
CDR3nt: TGTGCCAGCAGTTTATCGTCGGCGGGGCCTAGCACAGATACGCAGTATTTT
CDR3aa: CASSLSSAGPSTDTQYF

v_gene: TRBV6-1
j_gene: TRBJ2-7
d_gene: TRBD2
abundance: -
CDR3nt: TGTGCCAGCAGTGAGGGGACTAGCCCGCGTGAGCAGTACTTC
CDR3aa: CASSEGTSPREQYF

v_gene: TRBV3-1/TRBV3-2
j_gene: TRBJ2-3
d_gene: TRBD2
abundance: -
CDR3nt: TGTGCCAGCAGCTTGAGCGGGGGGGCAACAGATACGCAGTATTTT
CDR3aa: CASSLSGGATDTQYF

v_gene: TRBV28
j_gene: TRBJ2-7
d_gene: -
abundance: -
CDR3nt: TGTGCCAGCAGAAGGGGACTTTACGAGCAGTACTTC
CDR3aa: CASRRGLYEQYF

v_gene: TRBV27
j_gene: TRBJ1-2
d_gene: TRBD1
abundance: -
CDR3nt: TGTGCCAGCAGTTTGGGACAGGCCTCCCCTTATGGCTACACCTTC
CDR3aa: CASSLGQASPYGYTF

v_gene: TRBV4-1
j_gene: TRBJ1-1
d_gene: -
abundance: -
CDR3nt: TGCGCCAGCAGCCAACCGCTCGGGTCGGGGACTGAAGCTTTCTTT
CDR3aa: CASSQPLGSGTEAFF

v_gene: TRBV28
j_gene: TRBJ1-1
d_gene: -
abundance: -
CDR3nt: TGTGCCAGCAGTTTTCGGCCAGAGAACACTGAAGCTTTCTTT
CDR3aa: CASSFRPENTEAFF

v_gene: TRBV10-1
j_gene: TRBJ2-1
d_gene: -
abundance: -
CDR3nt: TGCGCCAGCAGTGGCGGGACCTGGGGTGAGCAGTTCTTC
CDR3aa: CASSGGTWGEQFF

v_gene: TRBV4-1
j_gene: TRBJ1-2
d_gene: -
abundance: -
CDR3nt: TGCGCCAGCAGCCGTAACGACCTAGAAGGCTATGGCTACACCTTC
CDR3aa: CASSRNDLEGYGYTF

v_gene: TRBV27
j_gene: TRBJ2-2
d_gene: TRBD2
abundance: once
CDR3nt: TGTGCCAGCAGCAGAAGACTAGCGGGGGGGACCGGGGAGCTGTTTTTT
CDR3aa: CASSRRLAGGTGELFF

v_gene: TRBV11-3
j_gene: TRBJ2-7
d_gene: TRBD2
abundance: once
CDR3nt: TGTGCCAGCAGCACACGGGGGGAGGTGACCTACGAGCAGTACTTC
CDR3aa: CASSTRGEVTYEQYF

v_gene: TRBV5-1
j_gene: TRBJ1-2
d_gene: -
abundance: -
CDR3nt: TGCGCCAGCAGCTTAGTTGGCCTCCCAAGCTATGGCTACACCTTC
CDR3aa: CASSLVGLPSYGYTF

v_gene: TRBV19
j_gene: TRBJ2-7
d_gene: -
abundance: -
CDR3nt: TGTGCCAGTATGGTGGTTGGGACCTACGAGCAGTACTTC
CDR3aa: CASMVVGTYEQYF

v_gene: TRBV27
j_gene: TRBJ1-1
d_gene: -
abundance: -
CDR3nt: TGTGCCAGCAGTTACGGGGCAAACACTGAAGCTTTCTTT
CDR3aa: CASSYGANTEAFF

v_gene: TRBV30
j_gene: TRBJ1-2
d_gene: -
abundance: -
CDR3nt: TGTGCCTGGAGTGGGGGACACCCGGGCTATGGCTACACCTTC
CDR3aa: CAWSGGHPGYGYTF

v_gene: TRBV11-2
j_gene: TRBJ2-2
d_gene: TRBD1
abundance: -
CDR3nt: TGTGCCAGCAACAGGGGGACAGGGAGGACCGGGGAGCTGTTTTTT
CDR3aa: CASNRGTGRTGELFF

v_gene: TRBV7-6
j_gene: TRBJ2-1
d_gene: TRBD2
abundance: -
CDR3nt: TGTGCCAGCAGCTTAGGCGGGGGGGACCACAATGAGCAGTTCTTC
CDR3aa: CASSLGGGDHNEQFF

v_gene: TRBV28
j_gene: TRBJ1-2
d_gene: TRBD1
abundance: -
CDR3nt: TGTGCCAGCAGTACCAGACAGGGGGGATTTTGGGGCTACACCTTC
CDR3aa: CASSTRQGGFWGYTF

v_gene: TRBV7-3
j_gene: TRBJ1-5
d_gene: -
abundance: -
CDR3nt: TGTGCCAGCAGCCGGGGTGTGGGTCAGCCCCAGCATTTT
CDR3aa: CASSRGVGQPQHF

v_gene: TRBV11-3
j_gene: TRBJ1-6
d_gene: -
abundance: -
CDR3nt: TGTGCCAGCAGCTTAGCATCGCCGGATAATTCACCCCTCCACTTT
CDR3aa: CASSLASPDNSPLHF

v_gene: TRBV5-4
j_gene: TRBJ2-7
d_gene: TRBD1
abundance: -
CDR3nt: TGTGCCAGCAGCAGTGGACAGGGCCAGGAGCAGTACTTC
CDR3aa: CASSSGQGQEQYF

v_gene: TRBV7-9
j_gene: TRBJ2-2
d_gene: -
abundance: -
CDR3nt: TGTGCCAGCAGCTTCTATGGCCCCGGGGAGCTGTTTTTT
CDR3aa: CASSFYGPGELFF

v_gene: TRBV5-6
j_gene: TRBJ2-7
d_gene: -
abundance: -
CDR3nt: TGTGCCAGCCAACAGGGATTCCCCTCCTACGAGCAGTACTTC
CDR3aa: CASQQGFPSYEQYF

v_gene: TRBV7-2
j_gene: TRBJ1-6
d_gene: -
abundance: -
CDR3nt: TGTGCCAGCAGCCCAGGACGGCGAGGTTCCTATAATTCACCCCTCCACTTT
CDR3aa: CASSPGRRGSYNSPLHF

v_gene: TRBV10-1
j_gene: TRBJ1-3
d_gene: -
abundance: few
CDR3nt: TGCGCCAGCTCGAGGGGATCTGGAAACACCATATATTTT
CDR3aa: CASSRGSGNTIYF

v_gene: TRBV11-3
j_gene: TRBJ2-1
d_gene: -
abundance: -
CDR3nt: TGTGCCAGCAGTTCCCCCATGGGAGTGGGCTACAATGAGCAGTTCTTC
CDR3aa: CASSSPMGVGYNEQFF

v_gene: TRBV3-1/TRBV3-2
j_gene: TRBJ2-3
d_gene: -
abundance: -
CDR3nt: TGTGCCAGCAGCCTGCTTACCCCTCGCACAGATACGCAGTATTTT
CDR3aa: CASSLLTPRTDTQYF

v_gene: TRBV9
j_gene: TRBJ2-7
d_gene: -
abundance: -
CDR3nt: TGTGCCAGCAGCGTAGGCCAGTCCTCCTACGAGCAGTACTTC
CDR3aa: CASSVGQSSYEQYF